This TCR beta chain was identified in a study of post-analysis software for immune sequencing data. Findings and caveats of the study: Among roughly five TRBV segments more frequent in patients than controls were TRBV5-6, TRBV5-1 and TRBV20-1.

V lost 0 bases, J lost 1 base, and 9 bases stayed unmatched. This CDR3 contains 17 residues. Germline CDR1 is DFQATT and CDR2 is SNEGSKA (reference sequence). Comment on this clonotype: Antigen unknown.

Unique molecular identifiers tagged the TCR beta cDNA libraries. From the PCR reads, TCRdb called clonotypes with MiXCR, one entry per CDR3 protein. This repertoire shows approximately 630,000 distinct CDR3 sequences, roughly three fifths found once; its top ten account for over 9%. The sequenced material came from blood. This sequence joins TRBV20-1 and TRBJ1-5; 7 bases match TRBD1. This TCR derives from a girl under 10 years old with multiple sclerosis. CDR3 in amino acids: CSARDRQGRRSNQPQHF. The CDR3 nucleotides are TGCAGTGCTAGAGATCGACAGGGAAGGAGGAGCAATCAGCCCCAGCATTTT.